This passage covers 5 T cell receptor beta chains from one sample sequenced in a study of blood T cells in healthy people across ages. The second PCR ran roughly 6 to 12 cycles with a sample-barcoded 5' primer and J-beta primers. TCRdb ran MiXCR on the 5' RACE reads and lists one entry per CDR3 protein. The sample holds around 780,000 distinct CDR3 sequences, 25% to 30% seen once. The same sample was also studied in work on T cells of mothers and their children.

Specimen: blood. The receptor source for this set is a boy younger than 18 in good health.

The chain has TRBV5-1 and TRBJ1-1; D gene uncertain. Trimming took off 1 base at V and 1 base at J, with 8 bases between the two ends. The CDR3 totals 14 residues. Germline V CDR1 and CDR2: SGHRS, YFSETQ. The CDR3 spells CASSLYRANTEAFF. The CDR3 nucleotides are TGCGCCAGCAGCTTGTATAGGGCGAACACTGAAGCTTTCTTT. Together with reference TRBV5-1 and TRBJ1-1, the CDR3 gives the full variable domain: KAGVTQTPRYLIKTRGQQVTLSCSPISGHRSVSWYQQTPGQGLQFLFEYFSETQRNKGNFPGRFSGRQFSNSRSEMNVSTLELGDSALYLCASSLYRANTEAFFGQGTRLTVV.

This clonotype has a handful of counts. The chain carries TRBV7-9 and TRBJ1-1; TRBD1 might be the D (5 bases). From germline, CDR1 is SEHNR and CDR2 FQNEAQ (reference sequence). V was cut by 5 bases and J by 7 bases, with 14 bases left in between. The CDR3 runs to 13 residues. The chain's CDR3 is CASSPREGVEAFF. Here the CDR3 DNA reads TGTGCCAGCAGCCCCCGGGAAGGGGTTGAAGCTTTCTTT.

The CDR3, as DNA: TGCGCCAGCAGCTGGGGACTAGCGAGGGAGCAGTTCTTC. Translated, it gives CASSWGLAREQFF. The chain uses TRBV5-1 and TRBJ2-1; 10 nucleotides agree with TRBD2. The ends lost 3 bases at V and 10 bases at J; junction bases unmatched: 4. Germline-derived CDR1 and CDR2 are SGHRS and YFSETQ. The CDR3 has 13 amino acids.

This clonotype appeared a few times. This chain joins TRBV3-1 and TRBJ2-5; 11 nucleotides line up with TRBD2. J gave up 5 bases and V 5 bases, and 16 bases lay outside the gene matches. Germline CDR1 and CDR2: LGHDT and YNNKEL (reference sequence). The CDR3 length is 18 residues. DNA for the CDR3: TGTGCCAGCAGCGAACCTCCTAGCGGGGGGTACCAACGGGAGACCCAGTACTTC. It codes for CASSEPPSGGYQRETQYF.

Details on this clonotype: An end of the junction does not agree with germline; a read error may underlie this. The CDR3 DNA is TGTGCCAGCAGTTTATTGGGGAGCGGGGGCCATCTGTTCTTC. Translated: CASSLLGSGGHLFF. The chain uses TRBV12-3 or TRBV12-4 and TRBJ2-5, with TRBD2 identical over 8 bases. CDR3 length: 14 amino acids.